These T cell receptor beta chains were read from a single sample in a study of T cells in tumors after PD-1 blockade. TCRdb's table, derived via immunoSEQ multiplex PCR, lists solely in-frame clones and lacks some. The sample has some 24,000 clones; around four fifths are singletons. The specimen was PBMCs, collected after anti-PD-1 treatment. The receptor set was obtained from a human donor with basal cell carcinoma. Both conserved end residues are part of each CDR3. Fields, in order: V gene, J gene, CDR3 protein.

>TRBV9|TRBJ1-2
CASSVGEGPSNYGYTF
>TRBV6-5|TRBJ1-4
CASSYSTGRSEKLFF
>TRBV3-1/TRBV3-2|TRBJ1-4
CASSPPGQLNEKLFF
>TRBV6-5|TRBJ1-1
CASTNTLNTEAFF
>TRBV3-1/TRBV3-2|TRBJ2-5
CASSRVGTGGRETQYF
>TRBV7-9|TRBJ2-1
CASGRTGGNEQFF
>TRBV7-2|TRBJ2-5
CASSFGGPGETQYF
>TRBV19|TRBJ1-6
CASSIDQGFSPLHF
>TRBV18|TRBJ2-3
CASSPLGLAGGFTDTQYF
>TRBV13|TRBJ1-6
CASSLVRRDRISPLHF
>TRBV28|TRBJ2-7
CASSFSLDRLAYEQYF
>TRBV2|TRBJ1-1
CASSGGLELANTEAFF
>TRBV6-5|TRBJ2-5
CASSYSTGEQETQYF
>TRBV7-8|TRBJ1-2
CASSLVVLGTPNYGYTF
>TRBV5-1|TRBJ2-3
CASSSGRLAGDTDTQYF
>TRBV2|TRBJ2-1
CASSERGDTLGNEQFF
>TRBV10-3|TRBJ2-7
CAITRALGDEQYF
>TRBV5-4|TRBJ2-4
CASSQWTVLAKNIQYF
>TRBV21-1|TRBJ1-2
CASSKSVATRKNYGYTF
>TRBV4-1|TRBJ2-7
CASSQDTAAGLSYEQYF
>TRBV19|TRBJ1-1
CASSHSGQNTEAFF
>TRBV7-2|TRBJ1-4
CASSLGLFSTNEKLFF
>TRBV2|TRBJ1-5
CASHDAGAGQPQHF
>TRBV30|TRBJ1-4
CAWSDSQIYEKLFF
>TRBV5-1|TRBJ2-1
CASSLSPGTGRNEQFF
>TRBV12-3/TRBV12-4|TRBJ2-5
CASSLGLKGTQYF
>TRBV5-6|TRBJ1-6
CASRRDRSSPLHF
>TRBV18|TRBJ2-1
CASSPPGRGGNEQFF